A selection of T cell receptor beta chains follows, all from one sample in a study of shared clonotypes between healthy human individuals. Profiling relied on immunoSEQ multiplex PCR, and the TCRdb table lists in-frame clones only, not all of them. Of some 800,000 clones listed, 92% are singletons. The source material was naive CD8+ T cells sorted from blood. The receptors originated from a young man in good health. CDR3s include the opening cysteine and the closing phenylalanine or tryptophan. A D gene is named only where the DNA matches it firmly. Size is stated for part of the rows, as once, few or many counts, or as a class when the clone is expanded.

TRBJ2-3,.,TRBV9,.,TGTGCCAGCAGCGTAGTTACTAGCACAGATACGCAGTATTTT,CASSVVTSTDTQYF
TRBJ2-7,.,TRBV27,.,TGTGCCAGCAGTTTGCTAGGGGACGAGCAGTACTTC,CASSLLGDEQYF
TRBJ2-1,.,TRBV20-1,.,TGCAGTGCTCCAAATGAGGAGCAGTTCTTC,CSAPNEEQFF
TRBJ2-7,TRBD1,TRBV29-1,.,TGCAGCGTTGAAGATGCCCGTCCCGGGACAGGGAACGAGCAGTACTTC,CSVEDARPGTGNEQYF
TRBJ2-7,.,TRBV27,.,TGTGCCAGCAGTTTGGGGAGTAGTGGGGGGAACTACGAGCAGTACTTC,CASSLGSSGGNYEQYF
TRBJ1-5,TRBD1,TRBV10-2,.,TGCGCCAGCAAGGGGACAGGAGATAGCAATCAGCCCCAGCATTTT,CASKGTGDSNQPQHF
TRBJ2-7,TRBD2,TRBV7-2,.,TGTGCCAGCAGCTCGACGGGACTAGCGTCCTACGAGCAGTACTTC,CASSSTGLASYEQYF
TRBJ1-4,.,TRBV9,.,TGTGCCAGCACCCTAGGCCAAGGAGAAAAACTGTTTTTT,CASTLGQGEKLFF
TRBJ2-1,.,TRBV2,.,TGTGCCAGCAGTGGGAGATGGGCTAGCGCTAACAATGAGCAGTTCTTC,CASSGRWASANNEQFF
TRBJ2-7,TRBD2,TRBV14,.,TGTGCCAGCAAGATAGCGGGAGCCTACGAGCAGTACTTC,CASKIAGAYEQYF
TRBJ2-1,.,TRBV6-6,.,TGTGCCAGCAGTTACTCGACTGGGGTCGCCAATGAGCAGTTCTTC,CASSYSTGVANEQFF
TRBJ1-2,TRBD1,TRBV30,once,TGTGCCTGGAGTCCCGGGACAGGATGGCGCTATGGCTACACCTTC,CAWSPGTGWRYGYTF
TRBJ1-5,.,TRBV7-9,.,TGTGCCAGCAGCTTAGGGGGGCTGAGCAATCAGCCCCAGCATTTT,CASSLGGLSNQPQHF
TRBJ2-5,TRBD2,TRBV7-9,.,TGTGCCAGCAGCTCCGGGGACTATCAAGAGACCCAGTACTTC,CASSSGDYQETQYF
TRBJ2-1,.,TRBV11-2,.,TGTGCCAGCAGCCAGGTGCCCTTCTACAATGAGCAGTTCTTC,CASSQVPFYNEQFF
TRBJ2-1,TRBD2,TRBV5-1,.,TGCGCCAGCAGCTTGGCCGAGCGGGGGTACAATGAGCAGTTCTTC,CASSLAERGYNEQFF
TRBJ2-5,TRBD1,TRBV5-6,.,TGTGCCAGCAGCACCATCGACGCGGGACAGGGGTACCAAGAGACCCAGTACTTC,CASSTIDAGQGYQETQYF
TRBJ2-7,.,TRBV7-2,.,TGTGCCAGCAGCTTAGTATCAAGCGGAGCTTTCCTTGGATCCTACGAGCAGTACTTC,CASSLVSSGAFLGSYEQYF
TRBJ2-7,.,TRBV6-6,few,TGTGCCAGCAGCCCGAGAGGAGACTACGAGCAGTACTTC,CASSPRGDYEQYF
TRBJ2-7,TRBD2,TRBV7-2,.,TGTGCCAGCAGCTTAGGGCTAGCGGGAGCCCTTCCTACCTACGAGCAGTACTTC,CASSLGLAGALPTYEQYF
TRBJ2-7,.,TRBV11-3,.,TGTGCCAGCAGCCCAGAAGACAAACACTACGAGCAGTACTTC,CASSPEDKHYEQYF
TRBJ2-3,.,TRBV15,.,TGTGCCACCTCTAGATATAACACAGATACGCAGTATTTT,CATSRYNTDTQYF
TRBJ2-5,TRBD1,TRBV6-1,.,TGTGCCAGCAGTGAAGCGGTCGCGGACAGGGGGGTCCAAGAGACCCAGTACTTC,CASSEAVADRGVQETQYF
TRBJ2-7,.,TRBV5-3,.,TGTGCCAGAAGCTTGGAAGTGGACTACGAGCAGTACTTC,CARSLEVDYEQYF
TRBJ1-1,TRBD1,TRBV29-1,.,TGCAGCGTGCCGAGGGGGCGCCAGGACACTGAAGCTTTCTTT,CSVPRGRQDTEAFF
TRBJ1-2,.,TRBV10-3,.,TGTGCCATCAGTGCAGGGGAATACTATGGCTACACCTTC,CAISAGEYYGYTF
TRBJ1-2,TRBD1,TRBV7-9,.,TGTGCCAGCAGCCGGGGACAGCCCTATGGCTACACCTTC,CASSRGQPYGYTF
TRBJ2-1,.,TRBV10-2,.,TGCGCCAGCAGTGAGTCTGGGAATGAGCAGTTCTTC,CASSESGNEQFF
TRBJ1-2,.,TRBV6-1,.,TGTGCCAGCAGTGAGGGACGGTACCTCTATGGCTACACCTTC,CASSEGRYLYGYTF
TRBJ2-3,.,TRBV7-6,.,TGTGCCAGCAGCTGGCCCCTCCAGGGGGGTTCAGATACGCAGTATTTT,CASSWPLQGGSDTQYF
TRBJ1-4,.,TRBV27,.,TGTGCCAGCAGTCGTGGGACAAGGTCTGAAAAACTGTTTTTT,CASSRGTRSEKLFF
TRBJ2-3,.,TRBV9,.,TGTGCCAGCAGCGTAGGGGACCAGGGATCAGATACGCAGTATTTT,CASSVGDQGSDTQYF
TRBJ2-7,.,TRBV6-5,.,TGTGCCAGCAGTAGTGCAGGCGGCTACGAGCAGTACTTC,CASSSAGGYEQYF
TRBJ2-5,.,TRBV14,.,TGTGCCAGCAACCGTGTTGGGGGAGAGACCCAGTACTTC,CASNRVGGETQYF
TRBJ1-1,TRBD1,TRBV4-3,.,TGCGCCAGCAGCCAGACCACAGGGGGCACTGAAGCTTTCTTT,CASSQTTGGTEAFF
TRBJ2-4,.,TRBV7-9,.,TGTGCCAGCAGCTTAGAGTTAGCCAAAAACATTCAGTACTTC,CASSLELAKNIQYF
TRBJ2-1,.,TRBV29-1,.,TGCAGCCCCAAGGGCGACGGAGGTGAGCAGTTCTTC,CSPKGDGGEQFF
TRBJ2-1,.,TRBV6-6,.,TGTGCCAGCAGTTATGTGTCGGGATCCTACAATGAGCAGTTCTTC,CASSYVSGSYNEQFF
TRBJ2-7,.,TRBV7-6,.,TGTGCCAGCAGCTTAGCCGGGACAAGCTACGAGCAGTACTTC,CASSLAGTSYEQYF
TRBJ2-1,.,TRBV7-3,once,TGTGCCAGCAGCTCCGAGGGGGTCTACAATGAGCAGTTCTTC,CASSSEGVYNEQFF
TRBJ2-7,TRBD2,TRBV14,.,TGTGCCAGCAGCCAAGGGGAGGGGAGACAGATTTACGAGCAGTACTTC,CASSQGEGRQIYEQYF
TRBJ2-5,.,TRBV7-7,once,TGTGCTAGCAGCTTAGACTACAGCGCGGAGACCCAGTACTTC,CASSLDYSAETQYF
TRBJ1-1,.,TRBV30,many,TGTGCCTGGACAGAACCGGGACGGCCGGAAGCTTTCTTT,CAWTEPGRPEAFF
TRBJ1-4,.,TRBV6-6,.,TGTGCCAGCAGTTTCTCAGGCGCGGTACATGAAAAACTGTTTTTT,CASSFSGAVHEKLFF
TRBJ2-1,TRBD2,TRBV4-3,few,TGCGCCAGCAGCCAAGATGGGACTAGCGCCTACAATGAGCAGTTCTTC,CASSQDGTSAYNEQFF
TRBJ2-7,.,TRBV27,few,TGTGCCAGCAGCTTCTTCGGCAGCGACGAGCAGTACTTC,CASSFFGSDEQYF
TRBJ1-1,.,TRBV7-9,.,TGTGCCAGCGGGCAGTCGAACACTGAAGCTTTCTTT,CASGQSNTEAFF
TRBJ2-3,.,TRBV28,.,TGTGCCAGCAGTCGAACCATAAGCACAGATACGCAGTATTTT,CASSRTISTDTQYF
TRBJ2-2,.,TRBV2,.,TGTGCCATTCGGACCGAGGCGCTGTTTTTT,CAIRTEALFF
TRBJ2-7,.,TRBV5-1,.,TGCGCCAGCAGCTTCGGCAGGAGCTCCTACGAGCAGTACTTC,CASSFGRSSYEQYF
TRBJ2-2,.,TRBV27,.,TGTGCCAGCAGTTTAGGGGGAAGCTACACCGGGGAGCTGTTTTTT,CASSLGGSYTGELFF
TRBJ2-7,TRBD1,TRBV19,.,TGTGCCAGTAGCCTATCCGGGACAGGGGGTCGCGAGCAGTACTTC,CASSLSGTGGREQYF
TRBJ1-1,.,TRBV27,.,TGTGCCAGCAGTTTACGCTGGGGGAGTCTGAACACTGAAGCTTTCTTT,CASSLRWGSLNTEAFF
TRBJ2-2,TRBD1,TRBV6-1,.,TGTGCCAGCAAAACCGGACAGGGTGAGACCGGGGAGCTGTTTTTT,CASKTGQGETGELFF
TRBJ2-7,.,TRBV28,.,TGTGCCAGCAGACCTTCTTTGGGGTTTGCCTACGAGCAGTACTTC,CASRPSLGFAYEQYF
TRBJ2-1,.,TRBV25-1,.,TGTGCCAGCACTCTCAGGGACTCAAGGAATGAGCAGTTCTTC,CASTLRDSRNEQFF
TRBJ1-5,.,TRBV28,.,TGTGCCAGCTTAGATATTACGAACAATCAGCCCCAGCATTTT,CASLDITNNQPQHF
TRBJ1-1,.,TRBV27,.,TGTGCCAGCAGTCCGCAGGGTAACACTGAAGCTTTCTTT,CASSPQGNTEAFF
TRBJ2-1,.,TRBV7-9,.,TGTGCCAGCAGCTTGGGTGATGAGCAGTTCTTC,CASSLGDEQFF